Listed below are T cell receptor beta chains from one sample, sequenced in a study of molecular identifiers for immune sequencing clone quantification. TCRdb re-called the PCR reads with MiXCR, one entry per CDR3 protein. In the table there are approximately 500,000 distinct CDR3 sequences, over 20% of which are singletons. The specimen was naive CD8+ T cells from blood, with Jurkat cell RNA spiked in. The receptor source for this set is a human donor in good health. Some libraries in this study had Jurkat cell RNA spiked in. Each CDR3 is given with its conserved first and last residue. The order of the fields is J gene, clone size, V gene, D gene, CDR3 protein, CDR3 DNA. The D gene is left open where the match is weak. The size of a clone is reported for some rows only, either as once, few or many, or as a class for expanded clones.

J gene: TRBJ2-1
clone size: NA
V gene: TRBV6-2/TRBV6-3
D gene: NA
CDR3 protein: CASSYMTPDEQFF
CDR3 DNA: TGTGCCAGCAGTTACATGACCCCCGATGAGCAGTTCTTC

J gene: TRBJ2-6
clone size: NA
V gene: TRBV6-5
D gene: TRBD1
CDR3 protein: CASSYSGTASGANVLTF
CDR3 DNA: TGTGCCAGCAGTTACTCCGGGACAGCCTCTGGGGCCAACGTCCTGACTTTC

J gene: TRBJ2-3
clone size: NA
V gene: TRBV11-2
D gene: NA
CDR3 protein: CASSSFTSGTDTQYF
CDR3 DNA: TGTGCCAGCAGTAGCTTCACGAGTGGCACAGATACGCAGTATTTT

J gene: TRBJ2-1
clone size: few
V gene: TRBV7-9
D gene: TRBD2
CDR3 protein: CASSLAGTSVSNEQFF
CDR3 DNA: TGTGCCAGCAGCTTAGCCGGGACTAGCGTATCCAATGAGCAGTTCTTC

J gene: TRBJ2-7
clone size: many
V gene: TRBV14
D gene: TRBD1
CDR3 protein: CASSHTVTGADEQYF
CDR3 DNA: TGTGCCAGCAGCCATACCGTGACAGGGGCGGACGAGCAGTACTTC

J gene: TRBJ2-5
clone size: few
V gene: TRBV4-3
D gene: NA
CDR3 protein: CASSQDLSGVLGTQYF
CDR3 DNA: TGCGCCAGCAGCCAAGATCTTTCGGGGGTCCTGGGGACCCAGTACTTC

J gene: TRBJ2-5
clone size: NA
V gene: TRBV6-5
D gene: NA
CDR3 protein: CASGNRVVSETQYF
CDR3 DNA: TGTGCCAGCGGAAACAGGGTCGTATCGGAGACCCAGTACTTC

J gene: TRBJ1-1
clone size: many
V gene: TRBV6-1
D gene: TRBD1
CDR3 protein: CASTPWTGVTEAFF
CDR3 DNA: TGTGCCAGCACCCCGTGGACAGGGGTTACTGAAGCTTTCTTT

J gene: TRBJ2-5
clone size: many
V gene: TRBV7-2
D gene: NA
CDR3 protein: CASSLPTGQETQYF
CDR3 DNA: TGTGCCAGCAGCCTCCCGACAGGCCAAGAGACCCAGTACTTC

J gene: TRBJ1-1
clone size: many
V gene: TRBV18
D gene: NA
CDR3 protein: CASSPPRAMNTEAFF
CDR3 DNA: TGTGCCAGCTCACCACCGCGGGCCATGAACACTGAAGCTTTCTTT

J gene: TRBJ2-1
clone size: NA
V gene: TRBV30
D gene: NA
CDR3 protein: CAWRPTGQFSYNEQFF
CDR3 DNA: TGTGCCTGGAGACCTACAGGACAGTTCTCCTACAATGAGCAGTTCTTC

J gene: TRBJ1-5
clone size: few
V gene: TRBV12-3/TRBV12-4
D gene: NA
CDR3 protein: CASSPGLVVEPQHF
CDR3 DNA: TGTGCCAGCAGTCCAGGGCTGGTTGTAGAGCCCCAGCATTTT

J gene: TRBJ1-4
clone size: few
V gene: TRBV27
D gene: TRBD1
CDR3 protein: CASSPTGDLTATNEKLFF
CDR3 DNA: TGTGCCAGCAGCCCGACAGGGGACCTAACTGCAACTAATGAAAAACTGTTTTTT

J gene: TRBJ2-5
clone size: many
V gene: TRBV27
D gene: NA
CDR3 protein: CASSLLGEQETQYF
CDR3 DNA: TGTGCCAGCAGTTTATTAGGGGAGCAAGAGACCCAGTACTTC

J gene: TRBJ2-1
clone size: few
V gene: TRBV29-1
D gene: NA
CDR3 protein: CSATRPTYNEQFF
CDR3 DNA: TGCAGCGCCACTCGACCGACTTACAATGAGCAGTTCTTC

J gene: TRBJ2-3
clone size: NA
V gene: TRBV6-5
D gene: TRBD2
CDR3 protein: CASSWLAEDTQYF
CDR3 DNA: TGTGCCAGCAGTTGGCTAGCGGAGGATACGCAGTATTTT

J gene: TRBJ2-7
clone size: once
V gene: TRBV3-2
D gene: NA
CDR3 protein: CASSQFEPSSYEQYF
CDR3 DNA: TGTGCCAGCAGCCAATTCGAACCCTCCTCCTACGAGCAGTACTTC